This T cell receptor (beta chain) was found in a study of vaccination effects on CD4 cells after COVID-19. CDR1 and CDR2 (germline): SGHRS, YFSETQ. V lost 4 bases to trimming and J lost 3 bases; unmatched junction nucleotides: 8. This CDR3 is built from 15 residues. Concerning this clone: What it recognizes is unknown.

Regarding the study as a whole: Only 1 of 255 vaccine-induced clones from healthy vaccinees cross-reacted with common cold coronaviruses.

Culturing for more than eight days preceded CD4+ T cell isolation. Data came from immunoSEQ multiplex PCR; TCRdb stores just in-frame clones and leaves some out. Of tens of thousands of clones in the sample, 55% to 80% were seen once. The chain links TRBV5-1 to TRBJ2-5, with 8 bases matching TRBD1. The input for sequencing was CD4+ T cells from PBMCs cultured without peptide, taken before COVID-19 vaccination. The source of this sequence is a human donor who received a COVID-19 vaccine. The CDR3 loop is CASSGSAGGEETQYF. CDR3 DNA sequence: TGCGCCAGCAGCGGTTCGGCAGGGGGCGAAGAGACCCAGTACTTC.